This T cell receptor (beta chain) appears in the sequencing data of a study of shared clonotypes between healthy human individuals. Findings of the study overall: Genetic and exposure-history diversity was limited by the small donor number.

Per the germline V gene, CDR1 is MNHNY and CDR2 is SVGAGI (reference sequence). The CDR3 extends over 11 amino acids. V lost 8 bases, J lost 8 bases, and 3 bases stayed unmatched. Worth noting for this clone: The antigen is unknown.

Generated by immunoSEQ multiplex PCR, the TCRdb table keeps only in-frame clones and is missing some. The table shows a few million clones, with under 97% occurring only once. The J gene is TRBJ2-3, the V gene TRBV6-6; 8 nucleotides match TRBD2. This TCR derives from a man aged 18 to 35 in good health. The sample taken for sequencing was naive CD4+ T cells sorted from blood. Documented subset: CD45RA+ positively selected. The CDR3 sequence: CASAREGTQYF. In nucleotides, the CDR3 is TGTGCCAGCGCCCGGGAGGGTACGCAGTATTTT.